The next 8 T cell receptor beta chains were all read from a single sample in a study of blood T cell repertoires in COVID-19 (dated by TCRdb to about 2020). The library relied on the immunoSEQ multiplex PCR assay. This is the immuneACCESS table as TCRdb keeps it, with only in-frame sequences that have V and J called. A part of the clones is gone; compared with another copy, unresolved V genes explain less than half, and the rest is unexplained. The sample table holds fewer than 450,000 clones, of which 88% were seen once. Jointly, the top ten make up about 2.1% of the sample. The sequenced sample consisted of PBMCs or T cells enriched from blood (not recorded which). The receptor source for this set is a woman in her 40s with acute COVID-19.

The gene calls are TRBV11-3 and TRBJ1-1, with 7 bases aligning to TRBD1. The CDR3 loop spans 13 amino acids. With 5 bases clipped from V and 3 bases from J, the junction kept 3 bases outside the gene matches. CDR1 and CDR2 (germline): SGHNT, YENEEA. CDR3 protein: CASSPGGYTEAFF. The CDR3 DNA follows: TGTGCCAGCAGCCCAGGGGGGTACACTGAAGCTTTCTTT.

V is TRBV25-1 and J is TRBJ1-3; TRBD1 matches at 8 bases. The V and J ends lost 4 bases and 3 bases, in that order; junction bases with no gene match: 5. This CDR3 is built from 15 residues. CDR1 and CDR2 (germline): MGHDK, SYGVNS. In DNA, the CDR3 is TGTGCCAGCAGTGCGCAGGGGGCTCGTGGAAACACCATATATTTT. As protein: CASSAQGARGNTIYF.

This sequence joins TRBV7-9 and TRBJ1-3; D gene unclear. V was pared by 1 base and J by 6 bases, with 7 bases between. The CDR3 is made up of 13 amino acids. CDR1 and CDR2 from the germline V gene are SEHNR and FQNEAQ (reference sequence). This CDR3 reads CASSLGHINTIYF. The CDR3 coding sequence is TGTGCCAGCAGCTTAGGGCACATAAACACCATATATTTT.

The V gene is TRBV28, the J gene TRBJ1-1; no clear D. Per the germline V gene, CDR1 is MDHEN and CDR2 is SYDVKM. The CDR3 length is 12 residues. V was shortened by 5 bases and J by 0 bases, with 4 bases between the two germline ends. The CDR3 protein is CASSQMNTEAFF. CDR3 coding DNA: TGTGCCAGCAGTCAGATGAACACTGAAGCTTTCTTT.

The rearrangement uses TRBV21-1 and TRBJ1-2; the table's D call TRBD1 went unverified against the DNA. TRBV21-1 counts as a pseudogene. The CDR3 totals 14 residues. The CDR3 bases are TGTGCCAGCATCCGGCCCCAGGGGGCAGTTGGCTACACCTTC. This sequence encodes CASIRPQGAVGYTF.

This chain uses TRBV2 with TRBJ2-5; possibly TRBD1 for D (6 bases). The CDR3 sequence is 14 residues long. CDR1 is SNHLY and CDR2 is FYNNEI in the germline V gene. V shed 6 bases and J shed 5 bases, with 16 bases lying between them. The CDR3 protein is CASRGTGQLETQYF. DNA for the CDR3: TGTGCCAGCAGAGGAACAGGGCAACTTGAGACCCAGTACTTC.

This chain uses TRBV13 with TRBJ1-2, with a tentative D call TRBD1 (5 bases). Deletions cut 2 bases from V and 2 bases from J, with 15 bases between. The CDR3 loop spans 16 amino acids. Looked up from germline, CDR1 is PRHDT and CDR2 is FYEKMQ (reference sequence). CDR3 sequence (DNA): TGTGCCAGCAGCTTATATAGAGGCAGGGTGAACTATGGCTACACCTTC. Translated, it gives CASSLYRGRVNYGYTF.

V and J are TRBV11-3 and TRBJ2-1; 7 nucleotides match TRBD2. CDR1 SGHNT and CDR2 YENEEA come from the germline V gene. CDR3 length equals 12 residues. With V trimmed by 6 bases and J by 6 bases, 2 bases remained unmatched. As DNA, the CDR3 is TGTGCCAGCAGTTGGGGGGGCAATGAGCAGTTCTTC. It translates to CASSWGGNEQFF.